This T cell receptor beta chain comes out of a study of memory CD4+ T cells and cytomegalovirus serostatus. There are 13 residues in the CDR3. Looked up from germline, CDR1 is WNHNN and CDR2 is SYGVQD (reference sequence). V gave up 1 base and J gave up 6 bases, with 8 bases separating them. Data came from immunoSEQ multiplex PCR; TCRdb stores just in-frame clones and leaves some out. The sample has more than 45,000 clones, about 70% seen once. The sort gate was single viable CD3+CD4+CD8-CD45RO+ cells for memory CD4+ T cells. The origin of this receptor is an adult in good health and CMV-seropositive. J is TRBJ2-3 and V is TRBV10-1, with D possibly matching TRBD1 (5 bases). Sequences were obtained from memory CD4+ T cells from blood. CDR3 nucleotide sequence: TGCGCCAGCAGTGAGTACAGGATTGATACGCAGTATTTT. As protein: CASSEYRIDTQYF.